The T cell receptor beta chain described here comes from a study of cytomegalovirus exposure and HLA in healthy donors. Study background: Around 86 million unique TCRs, all from HLA-typed donors, were included in an early release of the data.

Study-level points and caveats: It was only CMV serostatus that was available as immune exposure information.

Concerning this clone: As yet, its antigen is unknown.

Primers for the PCR totalled 60 Vbeta and 13 Jbeta. TCRdb keeps only in-frame clones here, not all; method: immunoSEQ multiplex PCR. The sample yields about 140,000 clones, of which the top ten take up 2% to 3%. The sample was PBMCs. This receptor was obtained from a man between 35 and 55 years old in good health and CMV-seronegative.

CDR3 nucleotides: TGTGCCAGCAGCGCCCGGGGAGGGGGTCATACTGAAGCTTTCTTT. The encoded protein is CASSARGGGHTEAFF. The chain links TRBV9 to TRBJ1-1; tentative D call: TRBD1 (6 bases). The CDR3 covers 15 residues. V shed 3 bases and J shed 5 bases, with 17 bases lying between them. The germline gives CDR1 SGDLS, CDR2 YYNGEE.